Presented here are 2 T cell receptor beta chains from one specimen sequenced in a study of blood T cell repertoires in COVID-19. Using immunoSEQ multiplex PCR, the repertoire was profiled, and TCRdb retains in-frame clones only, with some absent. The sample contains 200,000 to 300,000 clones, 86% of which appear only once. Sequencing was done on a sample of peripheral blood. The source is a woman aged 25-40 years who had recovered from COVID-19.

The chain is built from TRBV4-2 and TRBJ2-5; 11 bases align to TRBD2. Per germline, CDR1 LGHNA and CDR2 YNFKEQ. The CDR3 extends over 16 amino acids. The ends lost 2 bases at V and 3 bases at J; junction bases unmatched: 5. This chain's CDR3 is CASSQPPGLAEETQYF. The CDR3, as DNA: TGTGCCAGCAGCCAACCCCCGGGACTAGCGGAAGAGACCCAGTACTTC.

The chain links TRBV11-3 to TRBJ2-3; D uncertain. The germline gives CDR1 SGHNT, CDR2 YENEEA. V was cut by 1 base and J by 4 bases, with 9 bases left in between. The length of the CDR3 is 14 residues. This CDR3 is CASSLGSQSDTQYF. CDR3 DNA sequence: TGTGCCAGCAGCTTAGGGTCCCAGTCAGATACGCAGTATTTT.